The rows below give T cell receptor beta chains drawn from one sample of a study of blood T cell repertoires in COVID-19. The method was immunoSEQ multiplex PCR; TCRdb's version includes in-frame clones alone and lacks a portion of them. The top ten hold approximately 38% of the sample, which has more than 85,000 clones, 81% seen once. Sequences were obtained from peripheral blood. The receptors derive from a man older than 75 with acute or convalescent COVID-19. Both conserved end residues are part of each CDR3. The D gene is left open where the match is weak. The size field is filled for only some rows; it gives once, few, many or a size class.

d_gene: TRBD1
abundance: -
j_gene: TRBJ2-2
v_gene: TRBV27
CDR3nt: TGTGCCAGCAGTCCCGGACAGGGGGTAAGGGCCGGGGAGCTGTTTTTT
CDR3aa: CASSPGQGVRAGELFF

d_gene: -
abundance: -
j_gene: TRBJ1-1
v_gene: TRBV11-1
CDR3nt: TGTGCCAGCAGCTTAGATTCCTCCGTTGCTGAAGCTTTCTTT
CDR3aa: CASSLDSSVAEAFF

d_gene: -
abundance: -
j_gene: TRBJ2-3
v_gene: TRBV7-3
CDR3nt: TGTGCCAGCAGCTTAAGTCAGGGGACCCCAGATACGCAGTATTTT
CDR3aa: CASSLSQGTPDTQYF

d_gene: -
abundance: -
j_gene: TRBJ2-4
v_gene: TRBV15
CDR3nt: TGTGCCACCAGCGGGGGGGGGCCCAAAAACATTCAGTACTTC
CDR3aa: CATSGGGPKNIQYF

d_gene: -
abundance: -
j_gene: TRBJ2-1
v_gene: TRBV18
CDR3nt: TGTGCCAGCTCAGGGGGCCTGAGCTCCTACAATGAGCAGTTCTTC
CDR3aa: CASSGGLSSYNEQFF

d_gene: -
abundance: -
j_gene: TRBJ2-7
v_gene: TRBV18
CDR3nt: TGTGCCAGCTCCTCCGGTCATTACGAGCAGTACTTC
CDR3aa: CASSSGHYEQYF

d_gene: TRBD1
abundance: -
j_gene: TRBJ2-7
v_gene: TRBV6-6
CDR3nt: TGTGCCAGCATGCTCGGGACAGCATCCTACGAGCAGTACTTC
CDR3aa: CASMLGTASYEQYF

d_gene: TRBD2
abundance: few
j_gene: TRBJ2-7
v_gene: TRBV7-8
CDR3nt: TGTGCCAGCAGCGCCACCGGGACTAGGGGGTTGTTTTACGAGCAGTACTTC
CDR3aa: CASSATGTRGLFYEQYF

d_gene: -
abundance: -
j_gene: TRBJ1-5
v_gene: TRBV6-4
CDR3nt: TGTGCCATACGTAAGGGGGGGAGTGGGAGCAATCAGCCCCAGCATTTT
CDR3aa: CAIRKGGSGSNQPQHF

d_gene: -
abundance: once
j_gene: TRBJ1-1
v_gene: TRBV7-3
CDR3nt: TGTGCCAGCAGCTTAATGCAGGTCGGGAGCACTGAAGCTTTCTTT
CDR3aa: CASSLMQVGSTEAFF

d_gene: TRBD1
abundance: -
j_gene: TRBJ1-2
v_gene: TRBV27
CDR3nt: TGTGCCAGCAGTGGACAGGGAAGCTATGGCTACACCTTC
CDR3aa: CASSGQGSYGYTF

d_gene: TRBD1
abundance: many
j_gene: TRBJ1-5
v_gene: TRBV10-3
CDR3nt: TGTGCCACCCAAGGACAGGGCAATCAGCCCCAGCATTTT
CDR3aa: CATQGQGNQPQHF

d_gene: -
abundance: -
j_gene: TRBJ1-2
v_gene: TRBV28
CDR3nt: TGTGCCAGCACCGGGTACGTAGGAAACTCTCGTCGGGGCTACACCTTC
CDR3aa: CASTGYVGNSRRGYTF

d_gene: -
abundance: -
j_gene: TRBJ2-2
v_gene: TRBV7-8
CDR3nt: TGTGCCAGCAGCTTGTGGGGGGGCAACACCGGGGAGCTGTTTTTT
CDR3aa: CASSLWGGNTGELFF

d_gene: -
abundance: few
j_gene: TRBJ1-2
v_gene: TRBV6-2/TRBV6-3
CDR3nt: TGTGCCAGCAGTTACGTGGAGGACTATGGCTACACCTTC
CDR3aa: CASSYVEDYGYTF

d_gene: TRBD1
abundance: once
j_gene: TRBJ2-7
v_gene: TRBV15
CDR3nt: TGTGCCACCAGCAGGGGACAGGGGGCGACCTACGAGCAGTACTTC
CDR3aa: CATSRGQGATYEQYF

d_gene: -
abundance: -
j_gene: TRBJ2-2
v_gene: TRBV7-2
CDR3nt: TGTGCCAGCAGCCAGGGGGGTCTAGCGGGTAGCACCGGGGAGCTGTTTTTT
CDR3aa: CASSQGGLAGSTGELFF

d_gene: TRBD2
abundance: -
j_gene: TRBJ2-1
v_gene: TRBV5-4
CDR3nt: TGTGCCAGCAGCGAAGGAAGCGGGAGCTCCTACAATGAGCAGTTCTTC
CDR3aa: CASSEGSGSSYNEQFF

d_gene: TRBD1
abundance: -
j_gene: TRBJ1-5
v_gene: TRBV2
CDR3nt: TGTGCCAGCAGTTCACCACAGGGGGATCAGCCCCAGCATTTT
CDR3aa: CASSSPQGDQPQHF

d_gene: -
abundance: -
j_gene: TRBJ2-3
v_gene: TRBV7-8
CDR3nt: TGTGCCAGCAGCCTACTGAATTCGGGAGTTGGGGCAGATACGCAGTATTTT
CDR3aa: CASSLLNSGVGADTQYF

d_gene: TRBD2
abundance: -
j_gene: TRBJ2-1
v_gene: TRBV18
CDR3nt: TGTGCCAGCTCCCCTCTTGCGGGAGGGTTCAATGAGCAGTTCTTC
CDR3aa: CASSPLAGGFNEQFF

d_gene: TRBD2
abundance: few
j_gene: TRBJ2-7
v_gene: TRBV5-4
CDR3nt: TGTGCCAGCAGCTTGGGCGGGAGGGCCCCCGCCGAGCAGTACTTC
CDR3aa: CASSLGGRAPAEQYF

d_gene: TRBD1
abundance: -
j_gene: TRBJ2-7
v_gene: TRBV28
CDR3nt: TGTGCCAGCAGATCGACAGGGGGTCCCTCCTACGAGCAGTACTTC
CDR3aa: CASRSTGGPSYEQYF

d_gene: TRBD1
abundance: -
j_gene: TRBJ2-7
v_gene: TRBV6-5
CDR3nt: TGTGCCAGCGGACCAAACCCGACAGGGATATACTTC
CDR3aa: CASGPNPTGIYF

d_gene: -
abundance: -
j_gene: TRBJ1-6
v_gene: TRBV2
CDR3nt: TGTGCCAGCAGCTCTTCGCCGGGATTCTATAATTCACCCCTCCACTTT
CDR3aa: CASSSSPGFYNSPLHF

d_gene: -
abundance: -
j_gene: TRBJ1-2
v_gene: TRBV6-2/TRBV6-3
CDR3nt: TGTGCCAGCAGTTTCCAGGGCGTCTATGGCTACACCTTC
CDR3aa: CASSFQGVYGYTF

d_gene: -
abundance: -
j_gene: TRBJ1-2
v_gene: TRBV5-1
CDR3nt: TGCGCCAGCAGCTTGGAAAACAGGGCGAGCTATGGCTACACCTTC
CDR3aa: CASSLENRASYGYTF

d_gene: -
abundance: -
j_gene: TRBJ2-3
v_gene: TRBV5-1
CDR3nt: TGCGCCAGCAGCTTGGGCCAGTCCTCTAGCACAGATACGCAGTATTTT
CDR3aa: CASSLGQSSSTDTQYF

d_gene: -
abundance: -
j_gene: TRBJ1-1
v_gene: TRBV29-1
CDR3nt: TGCAGCGTTGGAAGGGGGGGGAACACTGAAGCTTTCTTT
CDR3aa: CSVGRGGNTEAFF

d_gene: TRBD1
abundance: -
j_gene: TRBJ1-5
v_gene: TRBV28
CDR3nt: TGTGCCAGCAGTTTAAAGGGGACAGGGAATCAGCCCCAGCATTTT
CDR3aa: CASSLKGTGNQPQHF

d_gene: TRBD2
abundance: -
j_gene: TRBJ2-3
v_gene: TRBV9
CDR3nt: TGTGCCAGCAGCGTAGGTATTAGCGGGAGAGGTTCAGATACGCAGTATTTT
CDR3aa: CASSVGISGRGSDTQYF

d_gene: -
abundance: -
j_gene: TRBJ2-1
v_gene: TRBV27
CDR3nt: TGTGCCAGCAGGTCATGGGACTCCATCTACAATGAGCAGTTCTTC
CDR3aa: CASRSWDSIYNEQFF

d_gene: -
abundance: -
j_gene: TRBJ1-6
v_gene: TRBV3-1/TRBV3-2
CDR3nt: TGTGCCAGCAGGGGCAGCCCTAATTCACCCCTCCACTTT
CDR3aa: CASRGSPNSPLHF

d_gene: TRBD2
abundance: -
j_gene: TRBJ2-7
v_gene: TRBV18
CDR3nt: TGTGCCAGCTCACCGACTAGCGCGGCCTACGAGCAGTACTTC
CDR3aa: CASSPTSAAYEQYF

d_gene: TRBD1
abundance: -
j_gene: TRBJ1-2
v_gene: TRBV6-2/TRBV6-3
CDR3nt: TGTGCCAGCAGTAACCCAGGACAGGACGGCTACACCTTC
CDR3aa: CASSNPGQDGYTF

d_gene: -
abundance: once
j_gene: TRBJ1-4
v_gene: TRBV11-2
CDR3nt: TGTGCCAGCAGCTTAGGGGGGCGGGCAACTAATGAAAAACTGTTTTTT
CDR3aa: CASSLGGRATNEKLFF

d_gene: TRBD2
abundance: -
j_gene: TRBJ2-7
v_gene: TRBV30
CDR3nt: TGTGCCTGGAGCCCAGGTGGGACTATCTACGAGCAGTACTTC
CDR3aa: CAWSPGGTIYEQYF

d_gene: TRBD2
abundance: -
j_gene: TRBJ2-3
v_gene: TRBV5-6
CDR3nt: TGTGCCAGCAGCCTCATTAGCGGGAGTAGCACAGATACGCAGTATTTT
CDR3aa: CASSLISGSSTDTQYF

d_gene: -
abundance: few
j_gene: TRBJ2-2
v_gene: TRBV5-1
CDR3nt: TGCGCCAGCAGCCTGGTATTGTCTAGCCGCAAAACCGGCACCGGGGAGCTGTTTTTT
CDR3aa: CASSLVLSSRKTGTGELFF

d_gene: TRBD1
abundance: few
j_gene: TRBJ2-2
v_gene: TRBV24-1
CDR3nt: TGTGCCACCAGTGACCCTGACAGGGGGCTCACCGGGGAGCTGTTTTTT
CDR3aa: CATSDPDRGLTGELFF

d_gene: -
abundance: -
j_gene: TRBJ2-5
v_gene: TRBV18
CDR3nt: TGTGCCAGCTCACCGGACAGTACGGAGACCCAGTACTTC
CDR3aa: CASSPDSTETQYF

d_gene: TRBD1
abundance: -
j_gene: TRBJ1-2
v_gene: TRBV6-6
CDR3nt: TGTGCCAGCAGTTACGGTACAGGGGGGAACTATGGCTACACCTTC
CDR3aa: CASSYGTGGNYGYTF

d_gene: TRBD1
abundance: -
j_gene: TRBJ1-6
v_gene: TRBV12-5
CDR3nt: TGTGCTAGTGGTTTGGGGACAGGGGGCTCACCCCTCCACTTT
CDR3aa: CASGLGTGGSPLHF

d_gene: TRBD2
abundance: -
j_gene: TRBJ2-1
v_gene: TRBV6-1
CDR3nt: TGTGCCAGCAGTGTGATTGGGACTAGCGGGAGGGCCGACAATGAGCAGTTCTTC
CDR3aa: CASSVIGTSGRADNEQFF

d_gene: -
abundance: -
j_gene: TRBJ1-2
v_gene: TRBV6-1
CDR3nt: TGTGCCAGCAGTGAAGACGGCGTGAGGGGCTACACCTTC
CDR3aa: CASSEDGVRGYTF

d_gene: TRBD2
abundance: once
j_gene: TRBJ2-3
v_gene: TRBV7-8
CDR3nt: TGTGCCAGCAGCCCCGGGACTAGCGGGAGCACAGATACGCAGTATTTT
CDR3aa: CASSPGTSGSTDTQYF

d_gene: -
abundance: -
j_gene: TRBJ1-5
v_gene: TRBV4-3
CDR3nt: TGCGCCAGCAGCCAAGACAGGAATCAGCCCCAGCATTTT
CDR3aa: CASSQDRNQPQHF

d_gene: -
abundance: -
j_gene: TRBJ2-7
v_gene: TRBV7-2
CDR3nt: TGTGCCAGCAGCTTAGACCGGGTAGCAAGATACGAGCAGTACTTC
CDR3aa: CASSLDRVARYEQYF

d_gene: TRBD1
abundance: few
j_gene: TRBJ1-1
v_gene: TRBV19
CDR3nt: TGTGCCAGTACTGCGGACAGGGGGGGGAGGTTGAACACTGAAGCTTTCTTT
CDR3aa: CASTADRGGRLNTEAFF

d_gene: TRBD1
abundance: -
j_gene: TRBJ2-5
v_gene: TRBV5-1
CDR3nt: TGCGCCAGCAGCTTGGGACAGGGGGCTTGGGGCCAAGAGACCCAGTACTTC
CDR3aa: CASSLGQGAWGQETQYF

d_gene: -
abundance: few
j_gene: TRBJ1-6
v_gene: TRBV3-1/TRBV3-2
CDR3nt: TGTGCCAGCAGCCAGAGAAATGGAGCTAATTCACCCCTCCACTTT
CDR3aa: CASSQRNGANSPLHF